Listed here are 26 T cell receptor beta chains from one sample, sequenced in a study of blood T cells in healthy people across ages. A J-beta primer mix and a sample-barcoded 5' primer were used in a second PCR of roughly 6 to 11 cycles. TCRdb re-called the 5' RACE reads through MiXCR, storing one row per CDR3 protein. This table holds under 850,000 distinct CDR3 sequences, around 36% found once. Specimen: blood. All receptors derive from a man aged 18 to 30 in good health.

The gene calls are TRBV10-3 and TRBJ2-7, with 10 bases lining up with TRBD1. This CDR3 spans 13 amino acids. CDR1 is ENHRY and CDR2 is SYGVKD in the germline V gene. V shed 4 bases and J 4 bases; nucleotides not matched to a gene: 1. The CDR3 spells CAISAGQGYEQYF. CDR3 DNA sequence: TGTGCCATCAGTGCGGGACAGGGGTACGAGCAGTACTTC.

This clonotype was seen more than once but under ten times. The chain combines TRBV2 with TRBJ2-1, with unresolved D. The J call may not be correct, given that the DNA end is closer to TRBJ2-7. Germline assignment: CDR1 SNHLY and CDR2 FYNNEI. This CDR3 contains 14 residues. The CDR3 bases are TGTGCCAGCAGTGAACCCCCGCTAAACAATGAGCAGTACTTC. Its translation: CASSEPPLNNEQYF.

For the CDR3, the DNA is TGTGCCAGCAGTGAATCACCAAGGAGCTCCTACGAGCAGTACTTC. This gives the protein CASSESPRSSYEQYF. The genes are TRBV2 and TRBJ2-7; no clear D. Trimming left V 2 bases short and J 0 bases short, with 11 bases between. CDR1 is SNHLY, CDR2 FYNNEI, per germline. This CDR3 region has 15 residues.

CDR3 nucleotides: TGTGCCAGCAGAACAGGGTTAAGTACTGAAGCTTTCTTT. It is translated as CASRTGLSTEAFF. The gene calls are TRBV12-3 or TRBV12-4 and TRBJ1-1, with D possibly being TRBD1 (6 bases). The CDR3 has 13 residues. Trimming cost V 6 bases and J 5 bases, with 13 bases left between them.

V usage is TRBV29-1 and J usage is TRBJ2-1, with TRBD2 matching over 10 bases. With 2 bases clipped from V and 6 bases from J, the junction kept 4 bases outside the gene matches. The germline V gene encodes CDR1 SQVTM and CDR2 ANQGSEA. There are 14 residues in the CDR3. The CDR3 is CSVESSGGCNEQFF. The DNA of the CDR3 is TGCAGCGTTGAATCTAGCGGGGGCTGCAATGAGCAGTTCTTC.

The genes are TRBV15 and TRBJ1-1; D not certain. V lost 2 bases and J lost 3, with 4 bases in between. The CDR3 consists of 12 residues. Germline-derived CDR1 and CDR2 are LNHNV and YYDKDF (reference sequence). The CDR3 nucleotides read TGTGCCACCAGCAGACCGGACACTGAAGCTTTCTTT. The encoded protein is CATSRPDTEAFF.

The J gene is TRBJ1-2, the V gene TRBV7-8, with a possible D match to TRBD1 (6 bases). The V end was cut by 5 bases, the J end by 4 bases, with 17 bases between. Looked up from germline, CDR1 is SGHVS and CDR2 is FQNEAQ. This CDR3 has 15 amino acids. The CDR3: CASSHGGGSVYGYTF. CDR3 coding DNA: TGTGCCAGCAGCCATGGGGGGGGCTCGGTCTATGGCTACACCTTC.

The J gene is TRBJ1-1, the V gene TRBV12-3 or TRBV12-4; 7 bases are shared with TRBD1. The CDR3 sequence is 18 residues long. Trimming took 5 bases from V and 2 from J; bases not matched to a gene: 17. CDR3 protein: CASSPDRDFRRRNTEAFF. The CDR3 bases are TGTGCCAGCAGTCCTGACAGGGACTTCCGTCGCCGAAACACTGAAGCTTTCTTT.

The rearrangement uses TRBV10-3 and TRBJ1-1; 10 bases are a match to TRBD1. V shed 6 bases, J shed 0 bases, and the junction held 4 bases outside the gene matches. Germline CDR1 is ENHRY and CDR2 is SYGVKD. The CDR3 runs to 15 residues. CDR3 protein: CAISGQGGMNTEAFF. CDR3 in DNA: TGTGCCATCAGCGGACAGGGGGGGATGAACACTGAAGCTTTCTTT.

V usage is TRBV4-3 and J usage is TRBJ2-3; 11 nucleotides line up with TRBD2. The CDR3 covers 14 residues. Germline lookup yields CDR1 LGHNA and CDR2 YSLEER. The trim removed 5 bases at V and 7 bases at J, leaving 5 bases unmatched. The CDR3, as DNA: TGCGCCAGCAGCTTAACTAGCGGGAGATATACGCAGTATTTT. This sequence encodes CASSLTSGRYTQYF.

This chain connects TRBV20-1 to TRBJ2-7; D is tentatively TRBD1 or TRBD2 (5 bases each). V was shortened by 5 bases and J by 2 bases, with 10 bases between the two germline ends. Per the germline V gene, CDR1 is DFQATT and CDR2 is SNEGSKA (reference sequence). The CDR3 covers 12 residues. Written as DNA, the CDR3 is TGCAGTGCTCCGGGACGGGCCTACGAGCAGTACTTC. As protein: CSAPGRAYEQYF.

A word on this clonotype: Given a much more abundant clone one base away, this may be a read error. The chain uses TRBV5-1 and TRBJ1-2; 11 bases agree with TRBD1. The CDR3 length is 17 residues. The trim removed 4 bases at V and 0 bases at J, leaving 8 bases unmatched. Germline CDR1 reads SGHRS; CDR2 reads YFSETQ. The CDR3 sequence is CASSLTPGQGANYGYTF. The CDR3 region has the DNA TGCGCCAGCAGCCTGACCCCGGGACAGGGGGCTAACTATGGCTACACCTTC.

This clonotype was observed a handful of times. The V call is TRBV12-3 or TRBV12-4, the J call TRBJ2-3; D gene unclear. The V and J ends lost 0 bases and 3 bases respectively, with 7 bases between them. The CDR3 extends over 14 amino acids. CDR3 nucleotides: TGTGCCAGCAGTTTAGCTTATCGGACAGATACGCAGTATTTT. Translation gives CASSLAYRTDTQYF.

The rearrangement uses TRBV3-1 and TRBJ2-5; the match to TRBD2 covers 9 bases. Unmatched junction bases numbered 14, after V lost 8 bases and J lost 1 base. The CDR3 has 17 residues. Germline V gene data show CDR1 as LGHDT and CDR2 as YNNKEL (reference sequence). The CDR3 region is CASRRLAEGRVQETQYF. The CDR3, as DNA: TGTGCCAGCCGAAGACTAGCGGAGGGAAGGGTCCAAGAGACCCAGTACTTC.

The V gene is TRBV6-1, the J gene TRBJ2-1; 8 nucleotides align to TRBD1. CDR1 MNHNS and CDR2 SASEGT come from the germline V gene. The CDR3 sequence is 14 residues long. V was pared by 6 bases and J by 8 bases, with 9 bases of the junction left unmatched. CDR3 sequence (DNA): TGTGCCAGCAGCGCAGGGGGCATTTACGATGAGCAGTTCTTC. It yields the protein CASSAGGIYDEQFF.

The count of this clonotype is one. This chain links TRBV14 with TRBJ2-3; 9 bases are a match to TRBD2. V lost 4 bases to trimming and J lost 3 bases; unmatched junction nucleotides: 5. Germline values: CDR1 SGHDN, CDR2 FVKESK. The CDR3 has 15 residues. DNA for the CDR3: TGTGCCAGCAGCCCAAGCGGGGGGCAGACAGATACGCAGTATTTT. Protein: CASSPSGGQTDTQYF.

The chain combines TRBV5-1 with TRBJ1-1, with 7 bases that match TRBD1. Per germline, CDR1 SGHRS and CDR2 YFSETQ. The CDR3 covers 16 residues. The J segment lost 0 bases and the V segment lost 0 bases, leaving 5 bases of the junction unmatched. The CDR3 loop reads CASSLEATGLNTEAFF. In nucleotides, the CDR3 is TGCGCCAGCAGCTTGGAGGCGACAGGGTTGAACACTGAAGCTTTCTTT.

This CDR3 is CASSPHCGGTYNEQFF. As DNA, the CDR3 is TGTGCCAGCAGTCCACATTGCGGGGGCACCTACAATGAGCAGTTCTTC. This sequence joins TRBV12-3 or TRBV12-4 and TRBJ2-1, with D possibly matching TRBD2 (7 bases). CDR3 length: 16 amino acids. V lost 5 bases to trimming and J lost 2 bases, with 16 bases between them.

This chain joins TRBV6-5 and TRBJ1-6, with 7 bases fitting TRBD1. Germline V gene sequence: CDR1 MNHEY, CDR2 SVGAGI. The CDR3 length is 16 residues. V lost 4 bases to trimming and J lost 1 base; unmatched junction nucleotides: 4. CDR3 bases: TGTGCCAGCAGTTTGACAGGGACATCCTATAATTCACCCCTCCACTTT. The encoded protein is CASSLTGTSYNSPLHF.

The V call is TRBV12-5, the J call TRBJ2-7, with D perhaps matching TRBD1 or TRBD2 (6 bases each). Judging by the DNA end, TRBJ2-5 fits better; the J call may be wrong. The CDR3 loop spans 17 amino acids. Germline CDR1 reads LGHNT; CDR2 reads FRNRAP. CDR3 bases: TGTGCTAGTGGTTTGGTGTCCTCTCTGGAGGGGGAAGAGACCCAGTACTTC. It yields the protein CASGLVSSLEGEETQYF.

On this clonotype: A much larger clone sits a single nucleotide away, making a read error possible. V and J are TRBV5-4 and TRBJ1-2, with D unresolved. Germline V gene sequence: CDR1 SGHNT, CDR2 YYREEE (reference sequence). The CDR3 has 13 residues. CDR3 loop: CASSPPGPYGYIF. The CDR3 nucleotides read TGTGCCAGCAGTCCCCCGGGCCCCTATGGCTACATCTTC.

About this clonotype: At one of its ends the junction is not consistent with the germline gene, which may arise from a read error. The CDR3 sequence is CASRPRVGEQYF. In nucleotides, the CDR3 is TGTGCCAGCAGACCCAGGGTAGGCGAGCAGTATTTC. The chain uses TRBV27 and TRBJ2-7, with a weak D call TRBD1 (5 bases). This CDR3 is built from 12 residues. The germline V gene has CDR1 MNHEY and CDR2 SMNVEV (reference sequence).

CDR3 nucleotide sequence: TGTGCCAGCAGCCAAGACCCCCAACTTCAGTACTTC. It codes for CASSQDPQLQYF. J is TRBJ2-4 and V is TRBV3-1; D is ambiguous. Trimming removed 0 bases at V and 11 bases at J, with 8 bases between. Germline CDR1 and CDR2: LGHDT and YNNKEL (reference sequence). The CDR3 is made up of 12 amino acids.

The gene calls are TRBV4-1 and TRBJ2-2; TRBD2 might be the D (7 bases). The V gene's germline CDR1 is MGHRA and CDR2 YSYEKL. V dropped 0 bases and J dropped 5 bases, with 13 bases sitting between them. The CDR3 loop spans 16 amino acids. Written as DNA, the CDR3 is TGCGCCAGCAGCCAAGAGGGGGGGCGTGAGACCGGGGAGCTGTTTTTT. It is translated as CASSQEGGRETGELFF.

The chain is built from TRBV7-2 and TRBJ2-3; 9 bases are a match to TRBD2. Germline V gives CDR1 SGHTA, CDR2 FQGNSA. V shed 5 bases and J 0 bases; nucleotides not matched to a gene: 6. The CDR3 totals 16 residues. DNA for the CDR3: TGTGCCAGCAGCGCCCGCGGGGGGGCGAGCACAGATACGCAGTATTTT. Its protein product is CASSARGGASTDTQYF.

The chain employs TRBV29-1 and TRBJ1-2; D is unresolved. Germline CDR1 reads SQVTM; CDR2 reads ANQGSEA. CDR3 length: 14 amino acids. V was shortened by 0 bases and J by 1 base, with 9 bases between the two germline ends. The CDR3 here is CSVEDRPNNYGYTF. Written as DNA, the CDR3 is TGCAGCGTTGAAGATCGTCCAAATAACTATGGCTACACCTTC. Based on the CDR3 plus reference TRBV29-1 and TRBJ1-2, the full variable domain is SAVISQKPSRDICQRGTSLTIQCQVDSQVTMMFWYRQQPGQSLTLIATANQGSEATYESGFVIDKFPISRPNLTFSTLTVSNMSPEDSSIYLCSVEDRPNNYGYTFGSGTRLTVV.